This paragraph reports one TCR beta chain. In the original analysis: Amplification with reference gene primers provided the estimates of nucleated cell counts. Sequencing was performed with immunoSEQ multiplex PCR; in TCRdb, only in-frame clones are kept and a portion is missing. The V and J calls and the clone size are those of that table, but D and trimming were determined from the DNA. This sample yields about 200,000 clones, of which 70% to 90% are seen a single time; under 6.5% belongs to the top ten. These data belong to a study of blood T cell repertoires in COVID-19. Study summary: From T cells, B-cell-depleted T cells, or PBMCs came the material, which was cDNA or gDNA.

The CDR3 has 14 residues. The V and J ends lost 5 bases and 4 bases, in that order; junction bases with no gene match: 7. CDR1 and CDR2 from the germline V gene are MNHEY and SVGEGT. This chain joins TRBV6-2 or TRBV6-3 and TRBJ1-2; 7 bases map to TRBD1. Sequences were obtained from peripheral blood. This clonotype was obtained from a man in his forties with active or convalescent COVID-19. This chain's CDR3 is CASSADEGAYGYTF. DNA for the CDR3: TGTGCCAGCAGTGCCGACGAGGGGGCCTATGGCTACACCTTC.